Listed below are T cell receptor beta chains from one sample, sequenced in a study of OX40 agonist ivuxolimab in advanced cancers. Libraries were prepared by immunoSEQ multiplex PCR; TCRdb keeps only in-frame clonotypes and omits some of them. Of tens of thousands of clones listed, 85% to 90% are singletons. Sequencing was performed on CD4+ or CD8+ T cells sorted from blood, taken in a trial of the OX40 agonist ivuxolimab. Receptors originate from an adult with an advanced solid tumor such as melanoma, head and neck, liver or kidney cancer. CDR3s include the opening cysteine and the closing phenylalanine or tryptophan. A D gene is named only where the DNA matches it firmly. Rows give clone size only sometimes, using once, few, many, or a class for an expanded clone.

length	V	size	D	J	DNA	CDR3
14	TRBV7-6	once	-	TRBJ2-5	TGTGCCAGCAGCTTAGCGTGGGGACAAGAGACCCAGTACTTC	CASSLAWGQETQYF
13	TRBV11-3	-	-	TRBJ2-1	TGTGCCAGCAGCTTATTAGGGCCGAATGAGCAGTTCTTC	CASSLLGPNEQFF
16	TRBV10-3	-	TRBD1	TRBJ1-1	TGTGCCATCAGTGAAGGGGACAGGGGGAAAGGAACTGAAGCTTTCTTT	CAISEGDRGKGTEAFF
15	TRBV25-1	-	TRBD1	TRBJ2-7	TGTGCCAGCAGTGAATTAGGGACAGGGCGGGACGAGCAGTACTTC	CASSELGTGRDEQYF
12	TRBV9	once	-	TRBJ1-1	TGTGCCAGCAGCCCTTTTTCCACTGAAGCTTTCTTT	CASSPFSTEAFF
15	TRBV6-6	-	-	TRBJ2-3	TGTGCCAGCAGTTACGGGCAGGGTGGCACAGATACGCAGTATTTT	CASSYGQGGTDTQYF
17	TRBV7-9	-	TRBD2	TRBJ2-3	TGTGCCAGCAGTGAAGGTCGGACGGGAGGGCCGACAGATACGCAGTATTTT	CASSEGRTGGPTDTQYF
14	TRBV9	-	-	TRBJ2-3	TGTGCCAGCAGCGGTGGGGTTAGCACAGATACGCAGTATTTT	CASSGGVSTDTQYF
17	TRBV4-1	-	TRBD2	TRBJ2-3	TGCGCCAGCAGCCAAGATTTGATTAGCGGGAGAACCGATACGCAGTATTTT	CASSQDLISGRTDTQYF
19	TRBV29-1	-	TRBD2	TRBJ2-7	TGCAGCGTCAGACGTGTTTGGGTGGCTAGCGGGAGGTATACCTACGAGCAGTACTTC	CSVRRVWVASGRYTYEQYF
13	TRBV28	-	TRBD1	TRBJ2-7	TGTGCCAGCAGTCCGGGACAGGGATACGAGCAGTACTTC	CASSPGQGYEQYF
16	TRBV5-1	-	TRBD1	TRBJ1-3	TGCGCCAGCAGCTTGGACGACCCGACAGGGGGCAGCACCATATATTTT	CASSLDDPTGGSTIYF
16	TRBV7-3	-	-	TRBJ2-1	TGTGCCAGCAGCGTCGTCGGGGGAGGTTCAGGCAATGAGCAGTTCTTC	CASSVVGGGSGNEQFF
11	TRBV28	-	-	TRBJ2-1	TGTGCCAGCATAGGGTACAATGAGCAGTTCTTC	CASIGYNEQFF
15	TRBV12-5	-	-	TRBJ2-2	TGTGCTAGTGGTTTGGTTCTAGGGGACACCGGGGAGCTGTTTTTT	CASGLVLGDTGELFF
14	TRBV7-9	-	-	TRBJ1-2	TGTGCCAGCAGCCCATACCAGGGTAACTATGGCTACACCTTC	CASSPYQGNYGYTF
14	TRBV14	-	TRBD1	TRBJ2-5	TGTGCCAGCAGCCGGACAGGGGGGCGGGAGACCCAGTACTTC	CASSRTGGRETQYF
16	TRBV5-5	few	-	TRBJ2-3	TGTGCCAGCAGCTTGGAAGTGGAGGGGGCGGAAGATACGCAGTATTTT	CASSLEVEGAEDTQYF
15	TRBV5-1	-	-	TRBJ1-3	TGCGCCAGCAGCTTGGAGACCATCGGTGGAAACACCATATATTTT	CASSLETIGGNTIYF
15	TRBV2	once	TRBD1	TRBJ1-5	TGTGCCAGCAGTGACGGACAGGTGGGCAATCAGCCCCAGCATTTT	CASSDGQVGNQPQHF
14	TRBV19	-	-	TRBJ2-7	TGTGCCAGTAGTAGGGGAGACAGAAGCTACGAGCAGTACTTC	CASSRGDRSYEQYF
13	TRBV19	-	TRBD2	TRBJ2-3	TGTGCCAGTAAGCGGGAGGCAACAGATACGCAGTATTTT	CASKREATDTQYF
15	TRBV10-1	-	-	TRBJ1-1	TGCGCCAGCAGTGAGTCGCGAGACAGGTACACTGAAGCTTTCTTT	CASSESRDRYTEAFF
14	TRBV9	-	TRBD1	TRBJ2-7	TGTGCCAGCAGCGGAGGGGGACAGACGGTCGAGCAGTACTTC	CASSGGGQTVEQYF
13	TRBV7-7	-	-	TRBJ2-1	TGTGCTAGCAGCTTAGCGATGGACCGAGAGCAGTTCTTC	CASSLAMDREQFF
14	TRBV9	-	-	TRBJ2-7	TGTGCCAGCAGCGGAGGGGCTAGCGCCTACGAGCAGTACTTC	CASSGGASAYEQYF
13	TRBV9	-	-	TRBJ1-1	TGTGCCAGCAGCAATCGACAGAACACTGAAGCTTTCTTT	CASSNRQNTEAFF
14	TRBV6-5	once	TRBD1	TRBJ1-1	TGTGCCAGCAGTTACGCAGGGGGCGGCACTGAAGCTTTCTTT	CASSYAGGGTEAFF
13	TRBV5-1	-	TRBD1	TRBJ1-1	TGCGCCAGCAGCACCGGACAGGCCAGATGGGCTTTCTTT	CASSTGQARWAFF
10	TRBV6-1	-	-	TRBJ2-5	TGTGCCAGCAGGGGAGGGACCCAGTACTTC	CASRGGTQYF
12	TRBV30	-	-	TRBJ2-4	TGTGCCTGGAGTGAGCAGGGCAACATTCAGTACTTC	CAWSEQGNIQYF
13	TRBV5-1	once	-	TRBJ2-7	TGCGCCAGCAGCTTGTCCTCATCCTACGAGCAGTACTTC	CASSLSSSYEQYF
12	TRBV27	-	-	TRBJ2-1	TGTGCCAGCAGTTCTGGTAGGAATGAGCAGTTCTTC	CASSSGRNEQFF
16	TRBV5-6	-	TRBD2	TRBJ2-2	TGTGCCAGCAGCTCTTTTAGCGGGAGAGGCACCGGGGAGCTGTTTTTT	CASSSFSGRGTGELFF
15	TRBV11-3	-	-	TRBJ2-5	TGTGCCAGCAGCTTAGAAGGGGGACGGGGGGAGACCCAGTACTTC	CASSLEGGRGETQYF
14	TRBV7-9	-	-	TRBJ1-4	TGTGCCAGCAGCACTTGGGGGCAGGACGAAAAACTGTTTTTT	CASSTWGQDEKLFF
15	TRBV2	-	TRBD2	TRBJ2-3	TGTGCCAGCAGAGAGCTAGCGGGAGGAGGTGTGGCGCAGTATTTT	CASRELAGGGVAQYF
17	TRBV27	-	TRBD1	TRBJ2-7	TGTGCCAGCAGTTTATCATCTAGCAGGGGGTTTTCCTACGAGCAGTACTTC	CASSLSSSRGFSYEQYF
15	TRBV6-6	-	-	TRBJ2-3	TGTGCCAGCAGTTACACGGGAGTTAGGACAGATACGCAGTATTTT	CASSYTGVRTDTQYF
16	TRBV9	medium-sized	TRBD1	TRBJ1-5	TGTGCCAGCAGCGCAGGCGGGCAGGGGGCGGATCAGCCCCAGCATTTT	CASSAGGQGADQPQHF
14	TRBV19	-	-	TRBJ1-1	TGTGCCAGTAGTATAAGTTTAATGAACACTGAAGCTTTCTTT	CASSISLMNTEAFF
15	TRBV6-1	medium-sized	TRBD1	TRBJ2-7	TGTGCCAGCAGTGAATTGGCAGGGGGAGTAGACGAGCAGTACTTC	CASSELAGGVDEQYF
11	TRBV2	-	-	TRBJ1-4	TGTGCCAGCAGTGAGAGGGAGGAGCGCCTCTTT	CASSEREERLF
14	TRBV6-5	-	-	TRBJ1-1	TGTGCCAGCAGTTACGGGGGAACGAACACTGAAGCTTTCTTT	CASSYGGTNTEAFF
13	TRBV5-1	-	-	TRBJ1-5	TGCGCCAGCAGCTTACAGGGCGGTCAGCCCCAGCATTTT	CASSLQGGQPQHF
12	TRBV6-6	-	TRBD1	TRBJ2-1	TGTGCCAGCAGGTCAGGGGGAACTGAGCAGTTCTTC	CASRSGGTEQFF
15	TRBV6-5	-	-	TRBJ2-5	TGTGCCAGCAGTTCCCTGGGAAGGTTGAAAGAGACCCAGTACTTC	CASSSLGRLKETQYF
16	TRBV5-1	-	TRBD2	TRBJ2-7	TGCGCCAGCAGCCTTCAGGGGAGGGGACTAGCAGACGAGCAGTACTTC	CASSLQGRGLADEQYF
13	TRBV19	-	-	TRBJ1-3	TGTGCCAGTATAACGGGCGGCGGAAACACCATATATTTT	CASITGGGNTIYF
13	TRBV29-1	-	TRBD2	TRBJ2-3	TGCAGCGTTGTTCTAGCGGCCACAGATACGCAGTATTTT	CSVVLAATDTQYF
15	TRBV5-1	-	TRBD2	TRBJ2-3	TGCGCCAGCAGCTTGACTAGCGGGAGGACAGATACGCAGTATTTT	CASSLTSGRTDTQYF
13	TRBV2	-	-	TRBJ1-4	TGTGCCAGCAGAGAGGCAACTAATGAAAAACTGTTTTTT	CASREATNEKLFF
14	TRBV5-1	-	-	TRBJ2-7	TGCGCCAGCAGCCCGGACGGGCCACCCTACGAGCAGTACTTC	CASSPDGPPYEQYF